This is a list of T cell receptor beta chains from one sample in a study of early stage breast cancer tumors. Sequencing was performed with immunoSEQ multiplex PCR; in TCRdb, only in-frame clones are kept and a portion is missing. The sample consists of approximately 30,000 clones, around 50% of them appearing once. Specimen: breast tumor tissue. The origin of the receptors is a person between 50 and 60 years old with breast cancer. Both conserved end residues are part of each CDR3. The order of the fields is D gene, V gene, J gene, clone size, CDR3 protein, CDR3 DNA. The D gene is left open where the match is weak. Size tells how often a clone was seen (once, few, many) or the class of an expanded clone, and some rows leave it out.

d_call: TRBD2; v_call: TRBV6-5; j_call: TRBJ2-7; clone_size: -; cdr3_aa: CASMGGGSYEQYF; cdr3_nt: TGTGCCAGCATGGGGGGGGGTTCCTACGAGCAGTACTTC
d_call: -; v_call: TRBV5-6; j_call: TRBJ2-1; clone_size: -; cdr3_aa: CASSPDYLYNEQFF; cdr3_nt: TGTGCCAGCAGCCCCGACTACCTCTACAATGAGCAGTTCTTC
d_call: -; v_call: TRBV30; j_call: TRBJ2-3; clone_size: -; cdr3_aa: CAWTDLGDTQYF; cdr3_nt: TGTGCCTGGACGGATTTAGGGGATACGCAGTATTTT
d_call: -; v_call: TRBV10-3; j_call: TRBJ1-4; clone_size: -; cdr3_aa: CAISERNGDEKLFF; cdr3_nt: TGTGCCATCAGTGAAAGGAACGGGGATGAAAAACTGTTTTTT
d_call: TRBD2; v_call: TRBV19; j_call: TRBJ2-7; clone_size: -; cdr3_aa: CASGLADEQYF; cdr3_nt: TGTGCCAGTGGACTAGCGGACGAGCAGTACTTC
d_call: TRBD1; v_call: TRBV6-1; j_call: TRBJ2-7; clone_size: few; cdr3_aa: CASCLDRGRQQYF; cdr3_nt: TGTGCCAGCTGCCTGGACAGGGGAAGACAGCAGTACTTC
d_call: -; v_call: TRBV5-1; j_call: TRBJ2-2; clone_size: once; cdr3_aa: CASTFIETKGAGELFF; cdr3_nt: TGCGCCAGCACCTTCATTGAGACCAAGGGGGCCGGGGAGCTGTTTTTT
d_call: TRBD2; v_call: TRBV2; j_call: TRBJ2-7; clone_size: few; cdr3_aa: CASRVTSGSSYEQYF; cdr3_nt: TGTGCCAGCAGGGTGACTAGCGGGAGCTCCTACGAGCAGTACTTC
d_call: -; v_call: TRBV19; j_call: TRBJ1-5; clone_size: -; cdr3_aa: CASSIADYRAQHF; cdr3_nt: TGTGCCAGTAGTATAGCCGACTATAGGGCCCAGCATTTT
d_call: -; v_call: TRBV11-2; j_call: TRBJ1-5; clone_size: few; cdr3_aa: CASSLGQFNQPQHF; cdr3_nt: TGTGCCAGCAGCTTAGGACAGTTTAATCAGCCCCAGCATTTT
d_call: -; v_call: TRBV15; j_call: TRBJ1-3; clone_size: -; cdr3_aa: CATGLPSGNTIYF; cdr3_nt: TGTGCCACCGGTTTACCCTCTGGAAACACCATATATTTT
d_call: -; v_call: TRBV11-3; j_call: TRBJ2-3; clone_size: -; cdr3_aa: CASSLYPQYF; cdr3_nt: TGTGCCAGCAGCTTATACCCGCAGTATTTT
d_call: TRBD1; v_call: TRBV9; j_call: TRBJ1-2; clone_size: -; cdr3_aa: CASSPQDRQFYGYTF; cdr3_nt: TGTGCCAGCAGCCCCCAGGACAGGCAGTTCTATGGCTACACCTTC
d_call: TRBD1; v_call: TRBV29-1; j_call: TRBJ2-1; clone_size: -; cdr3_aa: CSVVTVGDRADNEQFF; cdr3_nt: TGCAGCGTTGTGACCGTGGGGGACAGGGCAGACAATGAGCAGTTCTTC
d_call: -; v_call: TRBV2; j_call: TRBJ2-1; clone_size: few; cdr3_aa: CASRKYNEQFF; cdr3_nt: TGTGCCAGCAGAAAGTACAATGAGCAGTTCTTC
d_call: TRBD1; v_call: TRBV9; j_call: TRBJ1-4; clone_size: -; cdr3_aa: CASSVDIGTGSNEKLFF; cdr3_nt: TGTGCCAGCAGCGTAGATATCGGGACAGGGAGTAATGAAAAACTGTTTTTT
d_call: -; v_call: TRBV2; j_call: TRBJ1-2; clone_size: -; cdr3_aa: CASGLATGIAGDNYGYTF; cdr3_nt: TGTGCCAGCGGTCTTGCAACGGGTATCGCGGGAGATAACTATGGCTACACCTTC
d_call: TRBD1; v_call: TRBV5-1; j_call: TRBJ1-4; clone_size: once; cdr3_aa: CASSGTGASPEKLFF; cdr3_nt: TGCGCCAGCAGCGGGACAGGGGCTAGTCCGGAAAAACTGTTTTTT
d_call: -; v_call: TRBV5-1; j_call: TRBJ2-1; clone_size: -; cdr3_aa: CASSSLPHQVSLNEQFF; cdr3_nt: TGCGCCAGCAGCTCCCTTCCACACCAGGTTTCCCTCAATGAGCAGTTCTTC
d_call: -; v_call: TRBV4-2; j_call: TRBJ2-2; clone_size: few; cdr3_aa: CASSQHAGRGTGELFF; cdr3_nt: TGTGCCAGCAGCCAACACGCGGGGAGGGGGACCGGGGAGCTGTTTTTT
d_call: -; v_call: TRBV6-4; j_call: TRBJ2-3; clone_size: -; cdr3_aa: CASSDRSTDTQYF; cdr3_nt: TGTGCCAGCAGTGACAGGAGCACAGATACGCAGTATTTT
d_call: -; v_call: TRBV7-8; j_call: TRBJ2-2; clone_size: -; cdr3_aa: CASSLDPGELFF; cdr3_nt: TGTGCCAGCAGCTTAGACCCCGGGGAGCTGTTTTTT
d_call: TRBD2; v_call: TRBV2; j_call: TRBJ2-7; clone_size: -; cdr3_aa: CASSEIGDYLTYEQYF; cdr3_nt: TGTGCCAGCAGTGAAATTGGGGACTACCTTACCTACGAGCAGTACTTC
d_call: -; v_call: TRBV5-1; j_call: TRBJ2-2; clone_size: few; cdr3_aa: CASSLMDSGELFF; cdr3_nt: TGCGCCAGCAGCTTGATGGATTCCGGGGAGCTGTTTTTT
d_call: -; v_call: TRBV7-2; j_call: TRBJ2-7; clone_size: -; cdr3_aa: CASSLKYEQYF; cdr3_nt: TGTGCCAGCAGCTTAAAGTACGAGCAGTACTTC
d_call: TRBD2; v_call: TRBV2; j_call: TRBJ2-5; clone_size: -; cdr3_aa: CASSSLAFQVAQYF; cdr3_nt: TGTGCCAGCAGCTCACTAGCGTTCCAGGTGGCCCAGTACTTC
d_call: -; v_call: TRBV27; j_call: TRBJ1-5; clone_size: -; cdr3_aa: CASSFQRGNQPQHF; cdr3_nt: TGTGCCAGCAGTTTCCAACGGGGAAATCAGCCCCAGCATTTT
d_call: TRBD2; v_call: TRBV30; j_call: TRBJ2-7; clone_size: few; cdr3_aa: CAWLAGSYEQYF; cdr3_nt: TGTGCCTGGTTAGCGGGATCCTACGAGCAGTACTTC
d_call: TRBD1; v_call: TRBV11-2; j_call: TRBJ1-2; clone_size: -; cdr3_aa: CASSPQGNYGYTF; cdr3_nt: TGTGCCAGCAGCCCACAGGGGAACTATGGCTACACCTTC
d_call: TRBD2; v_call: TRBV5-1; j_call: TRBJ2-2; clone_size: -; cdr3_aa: CASSLAPAGGPGELFF; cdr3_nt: TGCGCCAGCAGCTTGGCCCCAGCGGGAGGGCCAGGGGAGCTGTTTTTT
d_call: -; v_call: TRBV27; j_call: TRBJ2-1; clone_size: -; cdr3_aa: CASSPGTRAHNEQFF; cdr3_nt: TGTGCCAGCAGTCCCGGGACAAGGGCCCACAATGAGCAGTTCTTC
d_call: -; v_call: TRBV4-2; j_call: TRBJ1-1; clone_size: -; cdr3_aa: CASSLQGGTTEAFF; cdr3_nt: TGTGCCAGCAGCCTACAAGGGGGGACCACTGAAGCTTTCTTT
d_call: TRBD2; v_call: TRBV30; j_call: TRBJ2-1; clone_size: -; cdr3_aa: CAWSKGTSGSRFRNEQFF; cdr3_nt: TGTGCCTGGAGTAAGGGGACTAGCGGGAGTAGATTCCGGAATGAGCAGTTCTTC
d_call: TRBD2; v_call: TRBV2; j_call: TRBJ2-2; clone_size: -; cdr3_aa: CASSERAGVAGELFF; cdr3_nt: TGTGCCAGCAGTGAAAGGGCGGGAGTCGCCGGGGAGCTGTTTTTT
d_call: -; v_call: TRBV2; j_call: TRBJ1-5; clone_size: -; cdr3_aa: CASTGDSNQPQHF; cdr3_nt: TGTGCCAGCACGGGGGATAGCAATCAGCCCCAGCATTTT
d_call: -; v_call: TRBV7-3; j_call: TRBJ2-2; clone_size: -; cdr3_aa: CASASNTGELFF; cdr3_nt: TGTGCCAGCGCCTCCAACACCGGGGAGCTGTTTTTT
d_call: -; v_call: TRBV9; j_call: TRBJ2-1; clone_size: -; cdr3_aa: CASSIRDLHSNEQFF; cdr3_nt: TGTGCCAGCAGCATCCGGGACCTTCATAGCAATGAGCAGTTCTTC
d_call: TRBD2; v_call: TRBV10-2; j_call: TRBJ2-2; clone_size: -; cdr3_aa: CAIQAGDNTGELFF; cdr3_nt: TGCGCCATCCAAGCGGGAGATAACACCGGGGAGCTGTTTTTT
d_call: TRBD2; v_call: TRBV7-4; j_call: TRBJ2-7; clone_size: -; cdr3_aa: CASSLAPPSGNTVGQYF; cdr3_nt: TGTGCCAGCAGCTTAGCCCCCCCTAGCGGGAATACTGTAGGGCAGTACTTC
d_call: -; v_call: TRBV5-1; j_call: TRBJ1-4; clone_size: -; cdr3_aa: CASSSEGRGGEKLFF; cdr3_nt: TGCGCCAGCAGCTCAGAAGGCAGGGGTGGAGAAAAACTGTTTTTT
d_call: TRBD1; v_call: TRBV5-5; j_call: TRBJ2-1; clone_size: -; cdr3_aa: CASSWEPGQGSNEQFF; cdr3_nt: TGTGCCAGCAGCTGGGAACCGGGACAGGGAAGCAATGAGCAGTTCTTC
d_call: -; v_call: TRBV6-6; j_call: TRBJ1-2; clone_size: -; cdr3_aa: CASSYGRGNGYTF; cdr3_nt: TGTGCCAGCAGTTACGGGAGGGGGAATGGCTACACCTTC
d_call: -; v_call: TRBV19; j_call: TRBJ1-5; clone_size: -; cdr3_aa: CASSIGVHQPQHF; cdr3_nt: TGTGCCAGTAGTATCGGCGTCCATCAGCCCCAGCATTTT
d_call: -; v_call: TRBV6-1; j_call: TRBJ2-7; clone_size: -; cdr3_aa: CASSEALQGEQYF; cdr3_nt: TGTGCCAGCAGTGAAGCGCTTCAAGGTGAGCAGTACTTC
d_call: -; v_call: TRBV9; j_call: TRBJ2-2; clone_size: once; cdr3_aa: CASSVVVAGELFF; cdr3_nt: TGTGCCAGCAGCGTAGTTGTAGCCGGGGAGCTGTTTTTT